The 31 T cell receptor beta chains listed next were all sequenced from one sample in a study of vaccination effects on CD4 cells after COVID-19. With the ViraFEST assay, the study expanded antigen-specific CD4+ T cells using viral peptide pools, then sequenced them. Following 10 days of culture, CD4+ T cells were isolated. Each vaccine recipient was nucleocapsid antibody negative and had no prior SARS-CoV-2 infection. These receptors have no known antigen. Clones were read by immunoSEQ multiplex PCR, and TCRdb kept only the in-frame ones, dropping some. The data hold about 20,000 clones, with around 72% observed a single time. The material was CD4+ T cells from PBMCs cultured with HCoV-NL63 spike peptides, obtained before COVID-19 vaccination. Receptors originate from a human donor who received a COVID-19 vaccine.

The table lists this clone with a count of one. This chain joins TRBV6-5 and TRBJ2-3, with TRBD1 matching 9 bases. Germline CDR1 is MNHEY and CDR2 is SVGAGI. This CDR3 contains 14 residues. V lost 9 bases to trimming and J lost 5 bases; unmatched junction nucleotides: 9. CDR3 amino acids: CASKETGGEDTQYF. CDR3 nucleotides: TGTGCCAGTAAAGAAACAGGGGGCGAAGATACGCAGTATTTT.

This clone was detected a few times. V and J are TRBV21-1 and TRBJ2-7; the listed D gene, TRBD1, was not tested against the DNA. TRBV21-1 is a pseudogene locus. This CDR3 has 12 amino acids. Here the CDR3 DNA reads TGTGCCAGCAGCAAACCAACCTACGAGCAGTACTTC. Translating gives CASSKPTYEQYF.

The V and J genes are TRBV6-5 and TRBJ2-7; D is uncertain. CDR3 length equals 14 residues. Deletions cut 0 bases from V and 3 bases from J, with 9 bases between. The germline gives CDR1 MNHEY, CDR2 SVGAGI. CDR3 region: CASSYSIQDYEQYF. CDR3 sequence (DNA): TGTGCCAGCAGTTACTCGATCCAGGACTACGAGCAGTACTTC.

This chain connects TRBV11-2 to TRBJ2-7, with D perhaps TRBD2 (5 bases). This CDR3 contains 16 residues. Looked up from germline, CDR1 is SGHAT and CDR2 is FQNNGV. The V end was cut by 5 bases, the J end by 0 bases, with 17 bases between. The DNA for the CDR3 is TGTGCCAGCAGCCACCGGGTCGATACTAGCTCCTACGAGCAGTACTTC. Its protein product is CASSHRVDTSSYEQYF.

This chain links TRBV6-4 with TRBJ1-6, with D possibly matching TRBD1 (6 bases). In germline, CDR1 is MRHNA, CDR2 SNTAGT. The CDR3 length is 14 residues. V dropped 3 bases and J dropped 7 bases, with 10 bases sitting between them. This CDR3 reads CASSEFRGNSPLHF. CDR3 DNA sequence: TGTGCCAGCAGTGAATTTAGGGGGAATTCACCCCTCCACTTT.

The chain couples TRBV27 to TRBJ1-2; D remains unclear. CDR1 is MNHEY and CDR2 is SMNVEV in the germline V gene (reference sequence). V was pared by 6 bases and J by 0 bases, with 14 bases between. CDR3 length: 15 amino acids. The CDR3 region is CASRPRPLANYGYTF. CDR3 bases: TGTGCCAGCAGACCCCGCCCTCTAGCTAACTATGGCTACACCTTC.

As regards this clone: At one end, the junction sequence differs from germline, possibly due to a read error. The rearrangement joins TRBV3-1 (or the pseudogene TRBV3-2) to TRBJ2-5, with D possibly TRBD2 on 6 matching bases. This CDR3 spans 13 amino acids. CDR1 is LGHDT and CDR2 is YNNKEL in the germline V gene (reference sequence). DNA of the CDR3: TGTGCCAGCAGCCAATTATCGCGACTAGTCTGGCACTTC. Protein sequence: CASSQLSRLVWHF.

This chain links TRBV12-3 or TRBV12-4 with TRBJ2-7; possible D gene TRBD2, 6 bases. Trimming cost V 3 bases and J 6 bases, with 12 bases left between them. This CDR3 spans 13 amino acids. Written as DNA, the CDR3 is TGTGCCAGCAGTTTGGGCGGGACCGGCGAGCAGTACTTC. Amino acids: CASSLGGTGEQYF.

The sample holds one count of this clone. The chain joins TRBV30 to TRBJ1-1, with D hard to call. This CDR3 contains 13 residues. Trimming removed 3 bases at V and 6 bases at J, with 14 bases between. Germline CDR1 and CDR2: GTSNPN and SVGIG (reference sequence). The CDR3 bases are TGTGCCTGGAGCCCAGACACTCGAGCTGAAGCTTTCTTT. Its translation is CAWSPDTRAEAFF.

The chain joins TRBV3-1 (or the pseudogene TRBV3-2) to TRBJ1-2; no clear D. The CDR3 spans 16 residues. Per germline, CDR1 LGHDT and CDR2 YNNKEL (reference sequence). Trimming removed 1 base at V and 4 bases at J, with 16 bases between. The CDR3 protein is CASSQGVRGSPYGYTF. The CDR3 DNA is TGTGCCAGCAGCCAAGGGGTCCGAGGATCCCCCTATGGCTACACCTTC.

The chain is built from TRBV27 and TRBJ1-6; tentative D call: TRBD1 (5 bases). V dropped 0 bases and J dropped 7 bases, with 13 bases sitting between them. Germline CDR1 MNHEY, CDR2 SMNVEV (reference sequence). The CDR3 runs to 16 residues. The CDR3 nucleotides are TGTGCCAGCAGTTTATCCCCCGCAGGGTTAAATTCACCCCTCCACTTT. It codes for CASSLSPAGLNSPLHF.

In this sample, this clone turned up a few times. The V and J genes are TRBV5-1 and TRBJ1-6; TRBD1 agrees at 9 bases. The CDR3 runs to 15 residues. The germline CDR1 and CDR2 sequences are SGHRS and YFSETQ. The ends lost 0 bases at V and 8 bases at J; junction bases unmatched: 3. CDR3 sequence (DNA): TGCGCCAGCAGCTTGGTGGGACAGGGTTATTCACCCCTCCACTTT. It is translated as CASSLVGQGYSPLHF.

The J gene is TRBJ2-7, the V gene TRBV7-9; no definite D call. The germline V gene encodes CDR1 SEHNR and CDR2 FQNEAQ (reference sequence). The CDR3 spans 15 residues. Trimming pared 3 bases from V and 1 base from J, leaving 13 bases between. The CDR3 DNA is TGTGCCAGCAGCTTGCAGGACCTAGTTTCCTACGAGCAGTACTTC. Translating it yields CASSLQDLVSYEQYF. The whole variable domain, remainder taken from reference TRBV7-9 and TRBJ2-7, is DTGVSQNPRHKITKRGQNVTFRCDPISEHNRLYWYRQTLGQGPEFLTYFQNEAQLEKSRLLSDRFSAERPKGSFSTLEIQRTEQGDSAMYLCASSLQDLVSYEQYFGPGTRLTVT.

V usage is TRBV19 and J usage is TRBJ2-3; D may be TRBD1 (6 bases). CDR1 and CDR2 (germline): LNHDA, SQIVND (reference sequence). The V and J ends lost 6 bases and 4 bases respectively, with 23 bases between them. This CDR3 has 17 amino acids. The CDR3 DNA follows: TGTGCCAGTAGAAACCGGGGACAACAAAGACGCGCAGATACGCAGTATTTT. Encoded protein: CASRNRGQQRRADTQYF.

The J gene is TRBJ2-7, the V gene TRBV20-1; TRBD1 matches at 8 bases. The CDR3 spans 17 residues. Germline V lookup: CDR1 DFQATT, CDR2 SNEGSKA (reference sequence). V gave up 3 bases and J gave up 2 bases; unmatched junction bases: 15. CDR3 in DNA: TGCAGTGCTAGTATGGGGGATGGGACAGGAAGAACCTACGAGCAGTACTTC. It is translated as CSASMGDGTGRTYEQYF.

CDR3 sequence reads: CASSEFPTGGNTIYF. CDR3 DNA: TGTGCCAGCAGTGAATTCCCGACAGGGGGAAACACCATATATTTT. This chain connects TRBV6-1 to TRBJ1-3; 7 positions agree with TRBD1. Per the germline V gene, CDR1 is MNHNS and CDR2 is SASEGT. The ends lost 2 bases at V and 4 bases at J; junction bases unmatched: 5. The CDR3 loop spans 15 amino acids.

The V and J genes are TRBV29-1 and TRBJ2-7; a possible D gene is TRBD2 (5 bases). With 4 bases removed from V and 7 bases from J, the gap between germline ends came to 14 bases. This CDR3 spans 12 amino acids. Germline CDR1 reads SQVTM; CDR2 reads ANQGSEA. In DNA form, the CDR3 reads TGCAGCGTTGTGGTTTATTCGGGGGAGCAGTACTTC. It codes for CSVVVYSGEQYF.

The V and J genes are TRBV5-1 and TRBJ2-2; TRBD2 agrees at 8 bases. With V trimmed by 4 bases and J by 5 bases, 7 bases remained unmatched. The CDR3 contains 15 residues. Germline CDR1 SGHRS, CDR2 YFSETQ. The CDR3, as DNA: TGCGCCAGCAGCCTTAGCGGGATAGGGACCGGGGAGCTGTTTTTT. Its protein is CASSLSGIGTGELFF.

The chain uses TRBV5-1 and TRBJ1-1; D ambiguous. Germline CDR1 reads SGHRS; CDR2 reads YFSETQ. Trimming left V 2 bases short and J 3 bases short, with 8 bases between. The CDR3 sequence is 13 residues long. The CDR3 sequence: CASSFGLDTEAFF. For the CDR3, the DNA is TGCGCCAGCAGCTTCGGGTTGGACACTGAAGCTTTCTTT.

The chain joins TRBV3-1 (or the pseudogene TRBV3-2) to TRBJ1-1, with D possibly TRBD1 on 5 matching bases. The CDR3 length is 13 residues. The V and J ends lost 8 bases and 2 bases respectively, with 12 bases between them. Germline V gene lookup returns CDR1 LGHDT and CDR2 YNNKEL (reference sequence). CDR3 region: CASVDSSNTEAFF. The CDR3 DNA reads as TGTGCCAGCGTCGACAGCTCAAACACTGAAGCTTTCTTT.

V usage is TRBV27 and J usage is TRBJ1-1; a weak D match, TRBD1 (5 bases). This CDR3 spans 14 amino acids. Germline V CDR1 and CDR2: MNHEY, SMNVEV (reference sequence). V was trimmed by 5 bases and J by 0 bases, leaving 10 bases between them. CDR3 sequence (DNA): TGTGCCAGCAGTCCCCGGACACTGAACACTGAAGCTTTCTTT. This translates into CASSPRTLNTEAFF.

The chain combines TRBV2 with TRBJ2-7, with TRBD1 as a possible D gene (6 bases). Trimming removed 3 bases at V and 0 bases at J, with 15 bases between. CDR3 length: 16 amino acids. Germline V gene sequence: CDR1 SNHLY, CDR2 FYNNEI. In nucleotides, the CDR3 is TGTGCCAGCAGTGACCCCGGGGCGGACAGCTCCTACGAGCAGTACTTC. Translating gives CASSDPGADSSYEQYF.

This chain's CDR3 is CASSSEGGKKAFF. CDR3 coding DNA: TGTGCCAGCAGCTCCGAGGGGGGAAAAAAGGCTTTCTTT. The chain combines TRBV3-1 (or the pseudogene TRBV3-2) with TRBJ1-1; D is perhaps TRBD1 (6 bases). The CDR3 sequence is 13 residues long. The V gene lost 5 bases and the J gene lost 11 bases, with 18 bases spanning the gap. Germline V lookup: CDR1 LGHDT, CDR2 YNNKEL (reference sequence).

The rearrangement joins TRBV11-3 to TRBJ2-7, with D perhaps given as TRBD1 or TRBD2 (7 bases each). V was cut by 5 bases and J by 6 bases, with 14 bases left in between. Germline values: CDR1 SGHNT, CDR2 YENEEA. The CDR3 length is 13 residues. The CDR3 bases are TGTGCCAGCAGCCAGGGGGGGGTGGGCGAGCAGTACTTC. Translating gives CASSQGGVGEQYF.

This clone showed up just once. The chain is built from TRBV28 and TRBJ2-2; tentative D call: TRBD1 (5 bases). The CDR3 totals 15 residues. Looked up from germline, CDR1 is MDHEN and CDR2 is SYDVKM. Trimming pared 6 bases from V and 1 base from J, leaving 12 bases between. For the CDR3, the DNA is TGTGCCAGCAGCCCCTGGACAAGGAACACCGGGGAGCTGTTTTTT. Translated: CASSPWTRNTGELFF.

This clone was counted a single time. The chain carries TRBV28 and TRBJ2-1; 9 bases map to TRBD1. Looked up from germline, CDR1 is MDHEN and CDR2 is SYDVKM. The CDR3 contains 15 residues. With V trimmed by 7 bases and J by 8 bases, 12 bases remained unmatched. The CDR3 sequence is CASTTIGQGMDEQFF. In DNA form, the CDR3 reads TGTGCCAGCACTACAATCGGACAGGGGATGGATGAGCAGTTCTTC.

This sequence joins TRBV11-2 and TRBJ2-4; D is unresolved. This CDR3 contains 19 residues. Trimming took 1 base from V and 1 from J, leaving 20 bases between them. Germline CDR1 and CDR2: SGHAT and FQNNGV. The CDR3: CASSLVPSIIISAKNIQYF. The CDR3 nucleotides read TGTGCCAGCAGCTTAGTCCCGAGTATCATTATTTCGGCCAAAAACATTCAGTACTTC.

CDR3 residues: CATSDGGVYEQYF. The CDR3, as DNA: TGTGCCACCAGTGACGGCGGGGTCTACGAGCAGTACTTC. The chain carries TRBV24-1 and TRBJ2-7, with D possibly being TRBD2 (6 bases). Deletions cut 4 bases from V and 3 bases from J, with 9 bases between. The CDR3 has 13 residues. The germline CDR1 and CDR2 sequences are KGHDR and SFDVKD.

This chain links TRBV7-9 with TRBJ1-2; 11 nucleotides align to TRBD1. There are 16 residues in the CDR3. The J segment lost 4 bases and the V segment lost 4 bases, leaving 8 bases of the junction unmatched. CDR1 is SEHNR and CDR2 is FQNEAQ in the germline V gene (reference sequence). The chain's CDR3 is CASSSGQGALGYGYTF. CDR3 DNA: TGTGCCAGCAGCTCCGGACAGGGGGCGCTTGGCTATGGCTACACCTTC.

V is TRBV28 and J is TRBJ1-1; D possibly corresponds to TRBD1 (6 bases). Trimming shortened V by 5 bases and J by 5 bases, and 27 bases separated the two germline ends. Germline V lookup: CDR1 MDHEN, CDR2 SYDVKM. The CDR3 totals 18 residues. The CDR3 region is CASSPLGGHIKEWTEAFF. The CDR3 DNA reads TGTGCCAGCAGTCCGTTGGGGGGACATATCAAAGAGTGGACTGAAGCTTTCTTT. Using reference TRBV28 and TRBJ1-1 for the parts outside the CDR3, the full variable domain is DVKVTQSSRYLVKRTGEKVFLECVQDMDHENMFWYRQDPGLGLRLIYFSYDVKMKEKGDIPEGYSVSREKKERFSLILESASTNQTSMYLCASSPLGGHIKEWTEAFFGQGTRLTVV.

This rearrangement joins TRBV28 to TRBJ1-1; D is unclear. V shed 7 bases and J shed 6 bases, with 0 bases lying between them. In germline, CDR1 is MDHEN, CDR2 SYDVKM. The CDR3 is 8 amino acids. The CDR3 protein is CASTEAFF. The CDR3 DNA follows: TGTGCCAGCACTGAAGCTTTCTTT.